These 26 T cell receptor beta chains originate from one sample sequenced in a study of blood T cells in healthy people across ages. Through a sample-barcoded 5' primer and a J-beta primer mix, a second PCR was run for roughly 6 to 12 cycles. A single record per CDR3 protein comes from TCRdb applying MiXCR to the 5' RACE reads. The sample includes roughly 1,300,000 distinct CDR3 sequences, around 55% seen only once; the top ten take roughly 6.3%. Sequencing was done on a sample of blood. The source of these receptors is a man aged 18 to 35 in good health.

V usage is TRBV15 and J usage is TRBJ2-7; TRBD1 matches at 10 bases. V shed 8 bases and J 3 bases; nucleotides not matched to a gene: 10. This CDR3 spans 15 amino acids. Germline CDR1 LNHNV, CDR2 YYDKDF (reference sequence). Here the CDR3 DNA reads TGTGCCACCGCAGACTTCGGGACAGGGGACTACGAGCAGTACTTC. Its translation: CATADFGTGDYEQYF. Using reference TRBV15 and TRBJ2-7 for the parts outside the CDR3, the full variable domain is DAMVIQNPRYQVTQFGKPVTLSCSQTLNHNVMYWYQQKSSQAPKLLFHYYDKDFNNEADTPDNFQSRRPNTSFCFLDIRSPGLGDTAMYLCATADFGTGDYEQYFGPGTRLTVT.

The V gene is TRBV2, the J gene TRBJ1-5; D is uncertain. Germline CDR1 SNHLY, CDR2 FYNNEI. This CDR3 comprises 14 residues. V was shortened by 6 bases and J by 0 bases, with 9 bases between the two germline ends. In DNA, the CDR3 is TGTGCCAGCAGAGCAAGGTATAGCAATCAGCCCCAGCATTTT. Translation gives CASRARYSNQPQHF.

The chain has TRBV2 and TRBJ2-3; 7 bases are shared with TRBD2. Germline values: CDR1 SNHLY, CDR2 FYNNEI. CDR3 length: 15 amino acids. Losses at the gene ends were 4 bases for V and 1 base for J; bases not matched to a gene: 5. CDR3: CASSVMAGGTDTQYF. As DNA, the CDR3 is TGTGCCAGCAGTGTCATGGCGGGGGGCACAGATACGCAGTATTTT.

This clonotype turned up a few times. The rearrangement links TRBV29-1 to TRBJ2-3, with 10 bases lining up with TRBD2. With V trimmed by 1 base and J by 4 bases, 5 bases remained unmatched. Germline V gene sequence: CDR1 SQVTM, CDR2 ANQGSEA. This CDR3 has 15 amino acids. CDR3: CSVEGLAGVADTQYF. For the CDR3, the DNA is TGCAGCGTTGAAGGGCTAGCGGGAGTAGCAGATACGCAGTATTTT.

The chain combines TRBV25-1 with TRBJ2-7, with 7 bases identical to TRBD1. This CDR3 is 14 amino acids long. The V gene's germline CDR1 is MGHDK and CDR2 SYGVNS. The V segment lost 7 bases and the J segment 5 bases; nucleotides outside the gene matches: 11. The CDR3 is CASTTGDRVHEQYF. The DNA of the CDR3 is TGTGCCAGCACCACAGGGGATCGAGTCCACGAGCAGTACTTC.

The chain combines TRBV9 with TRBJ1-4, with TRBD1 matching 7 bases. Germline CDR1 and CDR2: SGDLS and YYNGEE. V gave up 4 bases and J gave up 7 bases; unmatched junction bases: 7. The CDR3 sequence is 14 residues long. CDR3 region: CASSTRGGVEKLFF. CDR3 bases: TGTGCCAGCAGCACCAGGGGGGGCGTTGAAAAACTGTTTTTT.

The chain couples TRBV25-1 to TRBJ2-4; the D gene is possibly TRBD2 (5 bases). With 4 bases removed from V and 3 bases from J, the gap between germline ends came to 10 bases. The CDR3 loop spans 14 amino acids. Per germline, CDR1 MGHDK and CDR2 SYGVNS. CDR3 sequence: CASSVAGGKNIQYF. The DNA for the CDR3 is TGTGCCAGCAGTGTCGCGGGTGGCAAAAACATTCAGTACTTC.

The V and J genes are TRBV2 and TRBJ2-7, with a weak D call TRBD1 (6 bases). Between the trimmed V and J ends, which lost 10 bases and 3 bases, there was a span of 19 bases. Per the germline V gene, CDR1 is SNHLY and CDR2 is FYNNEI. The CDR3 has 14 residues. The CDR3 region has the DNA TGTGCCACCGTTCGACAGGACCTGAACTACGAGCAGTACTTC. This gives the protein CATVRQDLNYEQYF.

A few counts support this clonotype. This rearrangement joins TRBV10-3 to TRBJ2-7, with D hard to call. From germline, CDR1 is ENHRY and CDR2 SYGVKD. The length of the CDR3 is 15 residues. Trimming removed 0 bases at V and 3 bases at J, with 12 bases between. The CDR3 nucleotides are TGTGCCATCAGTGAGTCAGGGCTAAATGGCTACGAGCAGTACTTC. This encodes CAISESGLNGYEQYF.

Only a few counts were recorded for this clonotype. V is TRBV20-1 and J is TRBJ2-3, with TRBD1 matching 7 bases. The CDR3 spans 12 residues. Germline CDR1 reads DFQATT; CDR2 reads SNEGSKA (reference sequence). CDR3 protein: CSGTEITDTQYF. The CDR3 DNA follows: TGCAGCGGGACAGAGATCACAGATACGCAGTATTTT.

The CDR3 bases are TGTGCCAGCAGGGCAGCAAGCCCCTACTATGGCTACACCTTC. Translated, it gives CASRAASPYYGYTF. This rearrangement joins TRBV27 to TRBJ1-2; D is undetermined. Between the trimmed V and J ends, which lost 6 bases and 3 bases, there was a span of 14 bases. This CDR3 is 14 amino acids long. CDR1 MNHEY and CDR2 SMNVEV come from the germline V gene (reference sequence).

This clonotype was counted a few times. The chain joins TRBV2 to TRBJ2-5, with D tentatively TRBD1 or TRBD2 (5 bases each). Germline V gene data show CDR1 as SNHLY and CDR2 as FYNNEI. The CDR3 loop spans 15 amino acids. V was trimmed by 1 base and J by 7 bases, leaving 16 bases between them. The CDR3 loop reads CASSEVRDRRVTQYF. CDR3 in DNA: TGTGCCAGCAGTGAAGTTCGGGACCGACGTGTGACCCAGTACTTC.

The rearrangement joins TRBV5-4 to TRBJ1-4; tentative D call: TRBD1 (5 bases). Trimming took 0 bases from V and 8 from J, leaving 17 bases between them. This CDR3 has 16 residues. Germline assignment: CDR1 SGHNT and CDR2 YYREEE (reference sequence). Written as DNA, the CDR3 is TGTGCCAGCAGCTTGGTGGGCAGAGGGGCGGAAGAAAAACTGTTTTTT. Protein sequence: CASSLVGRGAEEKLFF.

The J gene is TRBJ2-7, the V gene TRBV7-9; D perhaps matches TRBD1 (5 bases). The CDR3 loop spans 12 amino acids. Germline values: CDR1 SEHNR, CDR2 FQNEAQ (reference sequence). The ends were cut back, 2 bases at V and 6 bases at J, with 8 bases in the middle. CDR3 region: CASSLYQGEQYF. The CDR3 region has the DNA TGTGCCAGCAGCTTATATCAGGGCGAGCAGTACTTC.

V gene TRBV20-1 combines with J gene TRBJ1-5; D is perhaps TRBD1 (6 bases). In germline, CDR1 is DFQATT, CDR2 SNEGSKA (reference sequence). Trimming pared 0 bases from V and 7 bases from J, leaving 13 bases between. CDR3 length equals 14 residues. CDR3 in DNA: TGCAGTGCTAGAGATCCAGGGGTCGGGCAGCCCCAGCATTTT. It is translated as CSARDPGVGQPQHF.

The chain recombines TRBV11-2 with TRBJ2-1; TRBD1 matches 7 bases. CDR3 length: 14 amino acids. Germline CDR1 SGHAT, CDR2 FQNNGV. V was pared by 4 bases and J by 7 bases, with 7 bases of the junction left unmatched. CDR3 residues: CASSSTDRWNEQFF. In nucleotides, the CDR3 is TGTGCCAGCAGCTCCACGGACAGGTGGAATGAGCAGTTCTTC.

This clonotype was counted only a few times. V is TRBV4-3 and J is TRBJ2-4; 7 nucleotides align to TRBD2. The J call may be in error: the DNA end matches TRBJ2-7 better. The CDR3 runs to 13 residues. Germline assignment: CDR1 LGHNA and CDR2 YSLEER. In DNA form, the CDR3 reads TGCGCCAGCAGCCAAGCGGGGGGTAGCGAGCAGTACTTC. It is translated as CASSQAGGSEQYF.

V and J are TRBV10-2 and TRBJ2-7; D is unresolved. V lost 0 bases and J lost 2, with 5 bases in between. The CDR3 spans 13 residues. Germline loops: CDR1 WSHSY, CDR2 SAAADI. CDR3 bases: TGCGCCAGCAGTGAGTCTCAGCCCTACGAGCAGTACTTC. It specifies CASSESQPYEQYF.

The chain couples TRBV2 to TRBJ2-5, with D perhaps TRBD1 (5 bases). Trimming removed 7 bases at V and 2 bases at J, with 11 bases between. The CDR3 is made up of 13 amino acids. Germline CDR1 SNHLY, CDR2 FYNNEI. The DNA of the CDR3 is TGTGCCAGCACTGCAGGGCTACAAGAGACCCAGTACTTC. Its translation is CASTAGLQETQYF.

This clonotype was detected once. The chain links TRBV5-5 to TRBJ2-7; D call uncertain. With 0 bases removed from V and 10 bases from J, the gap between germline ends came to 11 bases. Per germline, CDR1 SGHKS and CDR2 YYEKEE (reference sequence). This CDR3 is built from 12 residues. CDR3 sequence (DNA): TGTGCCAGCAGCTTGGAGTTGGGGTCCCAGTACTTC. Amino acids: CASSLELGSQYF.

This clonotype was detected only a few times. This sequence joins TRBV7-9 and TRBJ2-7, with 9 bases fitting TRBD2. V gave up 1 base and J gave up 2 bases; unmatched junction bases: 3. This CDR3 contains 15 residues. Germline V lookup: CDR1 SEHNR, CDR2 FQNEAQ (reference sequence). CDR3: CASSLVLAGTYEQYF. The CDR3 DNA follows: TGTGCCAGCAGCTTAGTGCTAGCGGGGACCTACGAGCAGTACTTC.

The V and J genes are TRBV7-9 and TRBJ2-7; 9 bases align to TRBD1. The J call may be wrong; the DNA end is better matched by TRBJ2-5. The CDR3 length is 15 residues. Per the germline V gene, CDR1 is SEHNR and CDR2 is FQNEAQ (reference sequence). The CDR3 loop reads CASSPRTGDGETQYF. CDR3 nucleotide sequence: TGTGCCAGCAGCCCCAGGACAGGGGACGGGGAGACCCAGTACTTC.

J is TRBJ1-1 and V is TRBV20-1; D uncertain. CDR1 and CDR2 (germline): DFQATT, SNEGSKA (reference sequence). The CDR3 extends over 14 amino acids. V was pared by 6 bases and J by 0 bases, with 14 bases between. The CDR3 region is CSAPGMDLNTEAFF. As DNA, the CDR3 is TGCAGTGCCCCTGGGATGGACCTGAACACTGAAGCTTTCTTT.

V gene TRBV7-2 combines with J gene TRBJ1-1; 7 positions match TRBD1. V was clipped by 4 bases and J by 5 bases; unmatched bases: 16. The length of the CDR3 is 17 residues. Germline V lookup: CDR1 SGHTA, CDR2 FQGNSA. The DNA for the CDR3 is TGTGCCAGCAGCTGGATCCCCCAAGGGGGCCTGAGGACTGAAGCTTTCTTT. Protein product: CASSWIPQGGLRTEAFF.

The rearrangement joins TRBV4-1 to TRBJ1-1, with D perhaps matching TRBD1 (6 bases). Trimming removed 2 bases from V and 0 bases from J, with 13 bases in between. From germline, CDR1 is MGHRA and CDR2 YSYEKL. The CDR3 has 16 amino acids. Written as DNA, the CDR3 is TGCGCCAGCAGCCAACCTACAGGGTCCCTGAACACTGAAGCTTTCTTT. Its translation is CASSQPTGSLNTEAFF.

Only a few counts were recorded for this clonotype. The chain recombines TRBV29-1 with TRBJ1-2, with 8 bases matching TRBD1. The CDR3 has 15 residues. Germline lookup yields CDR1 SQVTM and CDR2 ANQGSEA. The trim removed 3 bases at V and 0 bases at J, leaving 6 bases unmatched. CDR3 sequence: CSVDDRGLANYGYTF. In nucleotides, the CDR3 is TGCAGCGTTGATGACAGGGGCCTGGCTAACTATGGCTACACCTTC.